The sequence of this TCR beta chain was determined in a study of shared clonotypes between healthy human individuals. The study's findings and limits: Clonotypes shared by all four sorted-subset donors had higher generation probabilities than non-shared clonotypes.

To note about this clone: Its antigen is as yet unknown.

Genomic DNA belonging to each subset was distributed in equal measure over several immunoSEQ plates. TCRdb's table, derived via immunoSEQ multiplex PCR, lists solely in-frame clones and lacks some. In the table there are roughly 590,000 clones, around 95% of which are singletons. V lost 3 bases and J lost 1, with 16 bases in between. The CDR3 sequence is 16 residues long. Germline CDR1 is SGDLS and CDR2 is YYNGEE. Selected positively for CCR7 and CD45RO-negative, naive CD8 cells excluded terminally differentiated effector memory CD45RA+ cells. The V and J genes are TRBV9 and TRBJ1-1, with no clear D. Sequencing was carried out using naive CD8+ T cells sorted from blood. The clonotype was recovered from a woman aged 30 to 39 in good health. The CDR3 nucleotides read TGTGCCAGCAGCGCGGGTGACCTAGTCGGGAACACTGAAGCTTTCTTT. It yields the protein CASSAGDLVGNTEAFF.